This passage covers 14 T cell receptor beta chains from one sample sequenced in a study of blood T cell repertoires in COVID-19. The repertoire was sequenced with immunoSEQ multiplex PCR; TCRdb's copy has only in-frame clones and lacks some. This sample has about 130,000 clones, with more than 80% found just once. The sequencing sample was made of peripheral blood. The receptors stem from a human donor in a cohort sampled during active COVID-19.

The chain links TRBV14 to TRBJ1-1; D is perhaps TRBD1 (5 bases). Germline V gene data show CDR1 as SGHDN and CDR2 as FVKESK. This CDR3 region has 14 residues. V was shortened by 6 bases and J by 1 base, with 12 bases between the two germline ends. As DNA, the CDR3 is TGTGCCAGCAGGGCGACAGAGCAGAACACTGAAGCTTTCTTT. Residues: CASRATEQNTEAFF.

V is TRBV28 and J is TRBJ2-5; tentatively, D is TRBD1 (6 bases). Trimming shortened V by 6 bases and J by 0 bases, and 20 bases separated the two germline ends. The CDR3 extends over 17 amino acids. From germline, CDR1 is MDHEN and CDR2 SYDVKM. DNA for the CDR3: TGTGCCAGCAGCTCCCCCACGAGGGGGAAACACCAAGAGACCCAGTACTTC. Translating gives CASSSPTRGKHQETQYF. The full variable domain, in which reference TRBV28 and TRBJ2-5 provide the parts outside the CDR3, is DVKVTQSSRYLVKRTGEKVFLECVQDMDHENMFWYRQDPGLGLRLIYFSYDVKMKEKGDIPEGYSVSREKKERFSLILESASTNQTSMYLCASSSPTRGKHQETQYFGPGTRLLVL.

V usage is TRBV6-5 and J usage is TRBJ2-3; the D is unclear. V lost 2 bases and J 1 base, leaving 13 bases between the germline ends. The CDR3 covers 16 residues. CDR1 is MNHEY, CDR2 SVGAGI, per germline. The CDR3 sequence is CASSYGVESRTDTQYF. CDR3 nucleotide sequence: TGTGCCAGCAGTTACGGTGTCGAGTCCCGCACAGATACGCAGTATTTT.

This clone occurred a few times. The genes are TRBV4-1 and TRBJ1-1; possibly TRBD1 for D (5 bases). This CDR3 contains 13 residues. Between the trimmed V and J ends, which lost 4 bases and 1 base, there was a span of 7 bases. The germline V gene has CDR1 MGHRA and CDR2 YSYEKL. CDR3 in amino acids: CASSLDRNTEAFF. For the CDR3, the DNA is TGCGCCAGCAGCCTAGACAGGAACACTGAAGCTTTCTTT.

The V call is TRBV28, the J call TRBJ1-4; D unclear. CDR1 and CDR2 from the germline V gene are MDHEN and SYDVKM. Trimming took off 4 bases at V and 8 bases at J, with 17 bases between the two ends. This CDR3 has 15 residues. The CDR3 nucleotides read TGTGCCAGCAGTTCGGGGATGTCGGTCGGCGAAAAACTGTTTTTT. Translated: CASSSGMSVGEKLFF.

CDR3 sequence (DNA): TGCGCCAGCAGCTTGGTAACCCCCGGACTAGCGGGTAGCACAGATACGCAGTATTTT. Its translation is CASSLVTPGLAGSTDTQYF. V usage is TRBV5-1 and J usage is TRBJ2-3; the match to TRBD2 covers 11 bases. CDR1 SGHRS and CDR2 YFSETQ come from the germline V gene. The CDR3 runs 19 residues. After removal of 0 bases from V and 0 bases from J, the junction contained 9 bases not matched to a gene.

V and J are TRBV4-3 and TRBJ1-2, with D possibly TRBD1 on 5 matching bases. V was pared by 1 base and J by 6 bases, with 12 bases between. The CDR3 is 14 residues long. From germline, CDR1 is LGHNA and CDR2 YSLEER. DNA of the CDR3: TGCGCCAGCAGCCAAGGGGGCAGGGTGGATGGCTACACCTTC. Its protein product is CASSQGGRVDGYTF.

The chain recombines TRBV19 with TRBJ2-1, with D maybe TRBD1 (5 bases). The CDR3 consists of 18 residues. From germline, CDR1 is LNHDA and CDR2 SQIVND (reference sequence). Between the trimmed V and J ends, which lost 7 bases and 3 bases, there was a span of 25 bases. DNA for the CDR3: TGTGCCAGTACCCCTCCCCGAGAGAGACAGCCAGACTACAATGAGCAGTTCTTC. Translation gives CASTPPRERQPDYNEQFF.

CDR3 nucleotide sequence: TGCGCCAGCAGCAGCGGGAGTCTAGGAAATGAGCAGTTCTTC. As protein: CASSSGSLGNEQFF. The chain recombines TRBV5-1 with TRBJ2-1; 8 bases are shared with TRBD2. The CDR3 totals 14 residues. From germline, CDR1 is SGHRS and CDR2 YFSETQ. Trimming removed 4 bases from V and 7 bases from J; junction bases left unmatched: 7.

The rearrangement links TRBV5-1 to TRBJ1-2; D unclear. The CDR3 runs to 14 residues. The ends were cut back, 1 base at V and 2 bases at J, with 9 bases in the middle. Germline values: CDR1 SGHRS, CDR2 YFSETQ. The CDR3 sequence: CASSLQSTNYGYTF. The DNA of the CDR3 is TGCGCCAGCAGCTTGCAGTCAACGAACTATGGCTACACCTTC. Combining the CDR3 with reference TRBV5-1 and TRBJ1-2 gives the whole variable domain KAGVTQTPRYLIKTRGQQVTLSCSPISGHRSVSWYQQTPGQGLQFLFEYFSETQRNKGNFPGRFSGRQFSNSRSEMNVSTLELGDSALYLCASSLQSTNYGYTFGSGTRLTVV.

The chain is built from TRBV7-6 and TRBJ1-2, with a weak D call TRBD1 (5 bases). The germline V and J ends were trimmed by 1 base and 7 bases, with 16 bases remaining between them. CDR1 SGHVS and CDR2 FNYEAQ come from the germline V gene. The CDR3 contains 15 residues. In DNA form, the CDR3 reads TGTGCCAGCAGCTTAGAAGCAGGGTCGATTGGTGGCTACACCTTC. Translation gives CASSLEAGSIGGYTF.

This clone was seen only a few times. The rearrangement links TRBV3-1 (or the pseudogene TRBV3-2) to TRBJ1-5; tentatively, D is TRBD1 (6 bases). Germline values: CDR1 LGHDT, CDR2 YNNKEL (reference sequence). CDR3 length: 15 amino acids. Trimming cost V 0 bases and J 4 bases, with 10 bases left between them. CDR3 protein: CASSQEQGPNQPQHF. CDR3 bases: TGTGCCAGCAGCCAAGAACAGGGCCCGAATCAGCCCCAGCATTTT.

This chain links TRBV11-2 with TRBJ2-5; TRBD2 agrees at 7 bases. The germline V gene has CDR1 SGHAT and CDR2 FQNNGV. V gave up 4 bases and J gave up 5 bases; unmatched junction bases: 16. The CDR3 runs to 17 residues. The CDR3 DNA reads TGTGCCAGCAGCTCCCTGGCTAGCGGCCGAGGGCCCGAGACCCAGTACTTC. Translated, it gives CASSSLASGRGPETQYF.

The genes are TRBV4-3 and TRBJ2-1, with 10 nucleotides matching TRBD1. CDR1 LGHNA and CDR2 YSLEER come from the germline V gene. This CDR3 is 12 amino acids long. J gave up 15 bases and V 1 base, and 3 bases lay outside the gene matches. The CDR3 is CASSQAGQGLFF. DNA of the CDR3: TGCGCCAGCAGCCAAGCGGGACAGGGGTTGTTCTTC.